This T cell receptor (beta chain) was captured by sequencing in a study of CD8 T cells in Susac syndrome. CDR1 and CDR2 (germline): MNHEY, SMNVEV (reference sequence). Losses at the gene ends were 2 bases for V and 5 bases for J; bases not matched to a gene: 3. The CDR3 contains 14 residues. With random hexamers, reverse transcription was performed on roughly 0.45 to 1 ug of RNA. Amplification of TCR beta CDR3 by immunoSEQ multiplex PCR spanned 54 Vbeta and 13 Jbeta. TCRdb ran MiXCR on the immunoSEQ multiplex PCR reads and lists one entry per CDR3 protein. The table lists about 64,000 distinct CDR3 sequences, around 96% of them singletons.

V and J are TRBV27 and TRBJ2-7; TRBD2 matches 10 bases. The sequence was obtained from a human donor with multiple sclerosis. The sample comprised CD8+ T cells from PBMCs. In nucleotides, the CDR3 is TGTGCCAGCAGTTTAAGGACTAGCGGCCACGAGCAGTACTTC. Translated: CASSLRTSGHEQYF.